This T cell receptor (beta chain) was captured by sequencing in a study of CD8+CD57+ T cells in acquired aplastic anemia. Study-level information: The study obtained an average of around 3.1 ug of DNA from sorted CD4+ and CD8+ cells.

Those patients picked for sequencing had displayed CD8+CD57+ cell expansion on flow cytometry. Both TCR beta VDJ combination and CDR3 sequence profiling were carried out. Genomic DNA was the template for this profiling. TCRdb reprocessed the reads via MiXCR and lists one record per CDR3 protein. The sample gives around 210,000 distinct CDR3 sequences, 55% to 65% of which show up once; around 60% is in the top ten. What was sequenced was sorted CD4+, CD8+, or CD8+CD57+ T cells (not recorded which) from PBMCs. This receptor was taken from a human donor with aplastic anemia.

CDR3 loop: CSAPSEIRSPLHF. The CDR3 DNA sequence: TGCAGTGCCCCGTCCGAAATCCGCTCACCCCTCCACTTT. The chain links TRBV20-1 to TRBJ1-6; D uncertain. This CDR3 region has 13 residues. Trimming took off 6 bases at V and 10 bases at J, with 16 bases between the two ends. Germline assignment: CDR1 DFQATT and CDR2 SNEGSKA (reference sequence).